The T cell receptor beta chain under discussion was sequenced for a study of T cell repertoires in cytomegalovirus infection (dated by TCRdb to the late 2010s). The study in broad terms: The HLA type of each donor mattered for the analysis, because public TCR beta signatures pointed to carriage of CMV infection along with the matching HLA type. Overall study outcomes, separate from this receptor: The ex vivo response was dominated by HLA-C-restricted CMV-specific TCR beta clonotypes, and the single most frequent clonotype in two of eight donors was supplied by these HLA-C-restricted clonotypes. In both this cohort and an independent cohort of 352 donors, the cumulative frequency of public TCR beta family members distinguished carriers of CMV infection plus the relevant HLA type.

Trimming at the junction amounts to 6 bases on V and 1 base on J, and the germline ends lie 9 bases apart. Counted from cysteine to phenylalanine, this CDR3 has 13 amino acids. Only the CDR3 portion is preserved as DNA: 39 bases, with reading frame beginning at the first base. Taken from the germline V gene, the CDR1 and CDR2 loops are MNHEY and SVGEGT. Sequenced on an Illumina HiSeq 1500. TCRdb applied fastp at Q25 and MiXCR to the public reads, then kept only in-frame beta chains. Records with the same CDR3 protein are collapsed into one entry carrying the most frequent genes and DNA. The sample table records about 740,000 distinct CDR3 sequences; about 40% of these occur just once. The ten largest clones represent 2.8% of the sample. This clonotype has only a few counts. Its specific antigen is unknown. There are no base qualities to consult, and no much larger clone falls within one base.

The sequencing input was PBMCs. The chain is assembled from TRBV6-2 or TRBV6-3 and TRBJ1-2, with a tentative D gene TRBD1 over 5 matching bases. The clonotype originates from a human donor in good health (CMV status not recorded). Some clones in this sample may be carry-over from other donors' samples. The CDR3 sequence is CASSDGGNYGYTF. The DNA sequence follows: TGTGCCAGCAGCGACGGGGGTAACTATGGCTACACCTTC.